This T cell receptor (beta chain) was found in a study of T-cell memory formation after mild COVID-19. Study-wide points: CD8+ contracting clones occupied EMRA, while CD4+ ones occupied mainly CM and EM. Clones that contracted from day 15 to 85 were balanced CD4/CD8, while later expanders leaned CD4+. Some clones that responded were present in memory (sampled pre-infection), which suggests cross-reactive memory joined.

The ends lost 3 bases at V and 3 bases at J; junction bases unmatched: 7. Germline V CDR1 and CDR2: SGHTA, FQGNSA. The CDR3 consists of 15 residues. The authors produced TCR alpha and TCR beta cDNA libraries with sample barcodes and UMIs by 5'RACE using constant-segment primers. TCRdb recomputed calls from the 5' RACE reads with MiXCR, one row per CDR3 protein. The sample gives about 400,000 distinct CDR3 sequences, 20% to 30% of which show up once; roughly 14% is in the top ten. This clonotype was detected a few times. No antigen is known for it. This TCR was sampled from an adult woman who had mild COVID-19 (a few samples of this study predate the infection). Cell type and time point are not known. The V and J genes are TRBV7-2 and TRBJ2-7; TRBD1 aligns across 8 bases. The sequenced sample was PBMCs or a T cell subset sorted from them (not recorded which). CDR3 protein: CASSFGDRGHYEQYF. CDR3 sequence (DNA): TGTGCCAGCAGCTTTGGAGACAGGGGACACTACGAGCAGTACTTC.